Below are 15 T cell receptor beta chains sequenced from a single sample in a study of T cells after somatic rescue of genetic block (TCRdb year 2020). Library method: the immunoSEQ multiplex PCR assay. Not all clones reach the TCRdb copy of this immuneACCESS table, which keeps in-frame sequences only. Checked studies attribute under half of the gap to unresolved V genes and leave the rest unexplained. The sample yields tens of thousands of clones; under 95% were counted once. The ten biggest clones cover about 3% of the sample. Sequencing used peripheral blood mononuclear cells (PBMCs). Source of these receptors: a man younger than 45.

This clone was seen just once. This chain connects TRBV4-1 to TRBJ1-4; possible D gene TRBD1, 5 bases. With 3 bases removed from V and 8 bases from J, the gap between germline ends came to 19 bases. This CDR3 is built from 16 residues. Germline V lookup: CDR1 MGHRA, CDR2 YSYEKL. The CDR3 protein is CASSHPGGGTDEKLFF. In nucleotides, the CDR3 is TGCGCCAGCAGCCACCCTGGGGGGGGGACGGACGAAAAACTGTTTTTT.

The J gene is TRBJ2-1, the V gene TRBV28, with D perhaps TRBD1 (6 bases). This CDR3 spans 15 amino acids. Trimming took off 5 bases at V and 4 bases at J, with 15 bases between the two ends. CDR1 and CDR2 from the germline V gene are MDHEN and SYDVKM. This chain's CDR3 is CASSPRDIRYNEQFF. The CDR3 DNA sequence: TGTGCCAGCAGTCCCCGGGACATCCGTTACAATGAGCAGTTCTTC.

The chain links TRBV4-3 to TRBJ1-4; weak D call: TRBD1 (5 bases). Between the trimmed V and J ends, which lost 0 bases and 3 bases, there was a span of 14 bases. Germline V gene data show CDR1 as LGHNA and CDR2 as YSLEER. This CDR3 has 17 residues. CDR3 bases: TGCGCCAGCAGCCAAGATTTAGGTGGGGGGGCTAATGAAAAACTGTTTTTT. This sequence encodes CASSQDLGGGANEKLFF.

The chain is built from TRBV5-1 and TRBJ1-1; 8 nucleotides agree with TRBD1. This CDR3 is 14 amino acids long. Germline assignment: CDR1 SGHRS and CDR2 YFSETQ. J gave up 3 bases and V 3 bases, and 4 bases lay outside the gene matches. Here the CDR3 DNA reads TGCGCCAGCAGCTCTCAGGGGGCAGACACTGAAGCTTTCTTT. It yields the protein CASSSQGADTEAFF.

This sequence joins TRBV4-3 and TRBJ1-5; D is perhaps TRBD1 (6 bases). The CDR3 extends over 18 amino acids. CDR1 LGHNA and CDR2 YSLEER come from the germline V gene. Trimming took 0 bases from V and 0 from J, leaving 15 bases between them. The CDR3 loop reads CASSQDLAGEFSNQPQHF. CDR3 DNA: TGCGCCAGCAGCCAAGATTTGGCAGGGGAATTTAGCAATCAGCCCCAGCATTTT.

CDR3 amino acids: CASSGRGARRNTGELFF. CDR3 in DNA: TGTGCCAGCAGTGGCAGGGGCGCGCGTCGGAACACCGGGGAGCTGTTTTTT. The rearrangement uses TRBV27 and TRBJ2-2, with D possibly being TRBD1 (6 bases). The germline CDR1 and CDR2 sequences are MNHEY and SMNVEV (reference sequence). The V end lost 5 bases, the J end lost 1 base, and 17 bases lay between the germline ends. The CDR3 extends over 17 amino acids.

This chain joins TRBV27 and TRBJ1-5; D ambiguous. Looked up from germline, CDR1 is MNHEY and CDR2 is SMNVEV (reference sequence). The CDR3 spans 13 residues. Trimming left V 3 bases short and J 7 bases short, with 10 bases between. The CDR3 spells CASSFGNGQPQHF. As DNA, the CDR3 is TGTGCCAGCAGTTTCGGGAACGGACAGCCCCAGCATTTT.

The CDR3 here is CASSYPTWPQHF. The CDR3 DNA sequence: TGTGCCAGCAGTTACCCGACCTGGCCCCAGCATTTT. The V gene is TRBV6-5, the J gene TRBJ1-5; no clear D gene. Germline lookup yields CDR1 MNHEY and CDR2 SVGAGI. With 2 bases removed from V and 9 bases from J, the gap between germline ends came to 8 bases. This CDR3 region has 12 residues.

The rearrangement links TRBV11-1 to TRBJ2-5; D is uncertain. Looked up from germline, CDR1 is SGHAT and CDR2 is FQDESV (reference sequence). The CDR3 spans 14 residues. V shed 0 bases and J shed 0 bases, with 5 bases lying between them. In DNA, the CDR3 is TGTGCCAGCAGCTTAGCTAGCCACCAAGAGACCCAGTACTTC. Translated: CASSLASHQETQYF.

This chain uses TRBV28 with TRBJ1-3, with TRBD1 matching over 7 bases. Germline CDR1 reads MDHEN; CDR2 reads SYDVKM. The CDR3 has 14 residues. V shed 5 bases and J 4 bases; nucleotides not matched to a gene: 5. The CDR3 here is CASSPPTGGNTIYF. In nucleotides, the CDR3 is TGTGCCAGCAGTCCCCCGACAGGGGGAAACACCATATATTTT.

V gene TRBV12-5 combines with J gene TRBJ2-1; D is perhaps TRBD2 (6 bases). The germline CDR1 and CDR2 sequences are LGHNT and FRNRAP. This CDR3 spans 15 amino acids. With 7 bases removed from V and 1 base from J, the gap between germline ends came to 14 bases. The DNA of the CDR3 is TGTGCTAGTGCTCCGGGGAGGCCATCCTACAATGAGCAGTTCTTC. Its protein is CASAPGRPSYNEQFF.

This clone was seen once. The chain carries TRBV7-2 and TRBJ2-7, with 9 bases aligning to TRBD2. Trimming removed 1 base from V and 2 bases from J; junction bases left unmatched: 3. The CDR3 has 15 residues. Germline assignment: CDR1 SGHTA and CDR2 FQGNSA. The CDR3 region has the DNA TGTGCCAGCAGCTTAGTGGCGGGGGGGGCCTACGAGCAGTACTTC. Translation gives CASSLVAGGAYEQYF.

This sequence joins TRBV5-1 and TRBJ2-5, with 8 nucleotides matching TRBD2. Germline V gene data show CDR1 as SGHRS and CDR2 as YFSETQ. This CDR3 contains 15 residues. V gave up 0 bases and J gave up 2 bases; unmatched junction bases: 3. CDR3 nucleotide sequence: TGCGCCAGCAGCTTGGGTCGGGGGGGACAAGAGACCCAGTACTTC. The encoded protein is CASSLGRGGQETQYF.

V and J are TRBV9 and TRBJ1-5; D gene unclear. V lost 0 bases and J 5 bases, leaving 15 bases between the germline ends. This CDR3 has 16 amino acids. CDR1 and CDR2 (germline): SGDLS, YYNGEE. The CDR3 reads CASSVGPDIYDQPQHF. CDR3 sequence (DNA): TGTGCCAGCAGCGTAGGCCCAGACATTTACGATCAGCCCCAGCATTTT.

V gene TRBV5-4 combines with J gene TRBJ1-2, with no clear D. With 0 bases removed from V and 0 bases from J, the gap between germline ends came to 6 bases. In germline, CDR1 is SGHNT, CDR2 YYREEE (reference sequence). The CDR3 runs 14 residues. The CDR3 coding sequence is TGTGCCAGCAGCTTGGACGGAGCTAACTATGGCTACACCTTC. This sequence encodes CASSLDGANYGYTF.